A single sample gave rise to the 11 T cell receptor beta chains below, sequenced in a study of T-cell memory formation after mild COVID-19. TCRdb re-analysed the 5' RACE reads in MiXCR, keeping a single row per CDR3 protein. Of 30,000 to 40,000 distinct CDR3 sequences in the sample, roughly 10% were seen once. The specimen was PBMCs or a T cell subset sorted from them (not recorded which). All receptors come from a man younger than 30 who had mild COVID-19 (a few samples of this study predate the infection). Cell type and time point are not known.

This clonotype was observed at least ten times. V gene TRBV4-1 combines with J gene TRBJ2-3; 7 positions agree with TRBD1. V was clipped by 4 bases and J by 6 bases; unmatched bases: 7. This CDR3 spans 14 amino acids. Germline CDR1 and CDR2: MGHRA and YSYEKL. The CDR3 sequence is CASSPRDSPDTQYF. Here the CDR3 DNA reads TGCGCCAGCAGCCCTCGGGACAGCCCCGATACGCAGTATTTT.

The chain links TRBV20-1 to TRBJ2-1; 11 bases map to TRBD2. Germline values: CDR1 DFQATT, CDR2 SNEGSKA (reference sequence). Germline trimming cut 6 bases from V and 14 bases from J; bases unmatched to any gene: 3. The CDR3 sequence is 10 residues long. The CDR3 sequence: CSAGTSGEFF. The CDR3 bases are TGCAGTGCGGGGACTAGCGGAGAGTTCTTC.

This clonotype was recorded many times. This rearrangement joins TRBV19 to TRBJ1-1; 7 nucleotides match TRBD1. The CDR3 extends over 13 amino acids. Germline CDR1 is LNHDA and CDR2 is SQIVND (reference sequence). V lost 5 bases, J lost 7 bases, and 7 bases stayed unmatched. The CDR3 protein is CASSAGGGGEAFF. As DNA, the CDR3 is TGTGCCAGTAGTGCAGGGGGAGGCGGTGAAGCTTTCTTT.

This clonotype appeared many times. The CDR3, as DNA: TGTGCCAGCAAAGGACAGCTACAAAGTGAAGCTTTCTTT. It specifies CASKGQLQSEAFF. V is TRBV4-2 and J is TRBJ1-1; weak D call: TRBD1 (6 bases). The CDR3 contains 13 residues. V was trimmed by 7 bases and J by 7 bases, leaving 16 bases between them. Germline assignment: CDR1 LGHNA and CDR2 YNFKEQ.

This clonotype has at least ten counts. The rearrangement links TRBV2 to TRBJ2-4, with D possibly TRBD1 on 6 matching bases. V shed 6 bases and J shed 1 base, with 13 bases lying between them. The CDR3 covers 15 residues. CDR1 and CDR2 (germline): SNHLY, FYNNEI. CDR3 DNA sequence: TGTGCCAGCAGGGGGGACATTCGGGCCAAAAACATTCAGTACTTC. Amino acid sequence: CASRGDIRAKNIQYF.

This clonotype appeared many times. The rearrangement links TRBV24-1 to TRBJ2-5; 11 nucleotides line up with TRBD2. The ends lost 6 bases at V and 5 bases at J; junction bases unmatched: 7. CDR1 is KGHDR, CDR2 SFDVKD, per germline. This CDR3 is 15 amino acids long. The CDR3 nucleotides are TGTGCCACCAGTACTCTTCTAGCGGGGGGCGAGACCCAGTACTTC. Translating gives CATSTLLAGGETQYF.

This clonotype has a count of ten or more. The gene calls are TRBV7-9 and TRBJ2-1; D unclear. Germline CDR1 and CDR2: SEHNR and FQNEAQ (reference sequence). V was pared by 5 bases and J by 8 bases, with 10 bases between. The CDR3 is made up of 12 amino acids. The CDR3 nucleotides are TGTGCCAGCAGCCGATGGGTCGATGAGCAGTTCTTC. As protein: CASSRWVDEQFF.

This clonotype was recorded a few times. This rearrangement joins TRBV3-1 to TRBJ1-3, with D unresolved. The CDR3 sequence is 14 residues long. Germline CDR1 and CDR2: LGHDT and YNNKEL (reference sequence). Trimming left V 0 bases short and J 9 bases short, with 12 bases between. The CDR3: CASSQDSGEGTIYF. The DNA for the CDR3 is TGTGCCAGCAGCCAAGACTCCGGGGAGGGCACCATATATTTT.

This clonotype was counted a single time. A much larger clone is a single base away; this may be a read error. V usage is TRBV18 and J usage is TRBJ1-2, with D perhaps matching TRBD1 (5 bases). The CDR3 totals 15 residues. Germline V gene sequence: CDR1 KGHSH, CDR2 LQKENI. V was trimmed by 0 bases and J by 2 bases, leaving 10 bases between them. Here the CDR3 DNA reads TGTGCCAGCTCACCACCGGGGGGTTGGAACTATGGCTACACCTTC. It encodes CASSPPGGWNYGYTF.

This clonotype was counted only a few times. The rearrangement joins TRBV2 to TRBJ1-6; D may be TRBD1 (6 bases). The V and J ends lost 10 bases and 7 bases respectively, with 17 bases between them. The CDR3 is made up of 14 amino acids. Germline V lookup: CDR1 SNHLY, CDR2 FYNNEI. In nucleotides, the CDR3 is TGTGCCACCCTTAGGGGGGACCTGAATTCACCCCTCCACTTT. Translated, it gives CATLRGDLNSPLHF.

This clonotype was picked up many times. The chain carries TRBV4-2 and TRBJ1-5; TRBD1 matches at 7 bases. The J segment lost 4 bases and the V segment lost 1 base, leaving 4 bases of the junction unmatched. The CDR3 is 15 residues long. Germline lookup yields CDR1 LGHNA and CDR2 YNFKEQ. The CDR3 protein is CASSQGDSENQPQHF. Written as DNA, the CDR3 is TGTGCCAGCAGCCAAGGGGACAGCGAGAATCAGCCCCAGCATTTT.